Here is one TCR beta chain with its context. As yet, its antigen is unknown. This sample is part of a study of lymphopenia after photon versus proton radiotherapy. Study-wide points: Under photons, naive T cells and diversity fell while effector/memory populations rose.

Some clones are missing from TCRdb's copy, which holds only in-frame ones; the method was immunoSEQ multiplex PCR. This table holds about 26,000 clones, roughly 85% found once. CDR3 length: 14 amino acids. The V end was cut by 4 bases, the J end by 2 bases, with 13 bases between. Germline CDR1 is SGHRS and CDR2 is YFSETQ. The chain recombines TRBV5-1 with TRBJ2-7, with D possibly being TRBD1 or TRBD2 (5 bases each). Here the sequenced sample was peripheral blood, taken from a patient treated with photon-based radiotherapy. The source of this sequence is a young man with gastric cancer. The CDR3 DNA reads as TGCGCCAGCAGCCCGAGCCGAGGGGCCTACGAGCAGTACTTC. The encoded protein is CASSPSRGAYEQYF. Variable domain in full (rest from reference TRBV5-1 and TRBJ2-7): KAGVTQTPRYLIKTRGQQVTLSCSPISGHRSVSWYQQTPGQGLQFLFEYFSETQRNKGNFPGRFSGRQFSNSRSEMNVSTLELGDSALYLCASSPSRGAYEQYFGPGTRLTVT.